This T cell receptor beta chain was obtained from a study of blood T cell repertoires in COVID-19. Study-wide context: Donors in the United States, Italy and Spain gave samples during acute or convalescent COVID-19.

In the original analysis: It was from reference gene primer amplification that nucleated cell counts were estimated. Using immunoSEQ multiplex PCR, the repertoire was profiled, and TCRdb retains in-frame clones only, with some absent. V, J and clone size were drawn from that table, and D and trimming were deduced from the DNA. The sample has approximately 170,000 clones; 86% are singletons. Material: peripheral blood. The receptor was derived from a woman aged 65 to 85 with acute or convalescent COVID-19.

CDR3 region: CASSMTGQLSSQETQYF. The CDR3, as DNA: TGCGCCAGCAGCATGACAGGGCAACTTAGTTCCCAAGAGACCCAGTACTTC. This chain links TRBV5-1 with TRBJ2-5, with 7 bases that match TRBD1. Germline V gene data show CDR1 as SGHRS and CDR2 as YFSETQ. The CDR3 runs 17 residues. J gave up 1 base and V 4 bases, and 13 bases lay outside the gene matches.